The rows below give T cell receptor beta chains drawn from one sample of a study of beta chain features in type 1 diabetes. Libraries were prepared by immunoSEQ multiplex PCR; TCRdb keeps only in-frame clonotypes and omits some of them. This sample has a few hundred thousand clones, with over 12% found just once. Material for sequencing was naive CD4+ T cells from blood. These receptors originate from a young woman in good health. The CDR3 runs from the conserved cysteine through the conserved F or W. A D gene is named only where the DNA matches it firmly. A clone size is listed for some rows: how often the clone was seen (once, few, many), or a class if it is expanded.

d_call j_call v_call clone_size cdr3_nt cdr3_aa
NA TRBJ1-2 TRBV7-9 NA TGTGCCAGCAGCCACCACAACGCGGGAGGCTACACCTTC CASSHHNAGGYTF
TRBD1 TRBJ2-2 TRBV11-2 NA TGTGCCAGCAGCTTTCTGACAGGGGATATGGCCGGGGAGCTGTTTTTT CASSFLTGDMAGELFF
TRBD2 TRBJ2-5 TRBV30 few TGTGCCTGGGCTAGCGGGAGGTCGTTCCAAGAGACCCAGTACTTC CAWASGRSFQETQYF
TRBD2 TRBJ2-5 TRBV25-1 NA TGTGCCAGCAGACTAGCGGGAGAGACCCAGTACTTC CASRLAGETQYF
TRBD2 TRBJ2-2 TRBV30 NA TGTGCCTGGCACCTGGGACTAGCGGCTTCGACCGGGGAGCTGTTTTTT CAWHLGLAASTGELFF
NA TRBJ2-1 TRBV29-1 NA TGCAGCGTTGAGAGGGTCTACAATGAGCAGTTCTTC CSVERVYNEQFF
NA TRBJ2-3 TRBV29-1 NA TGCAGCGTCCGGGCAACCTTGGAGGGAGATACGCAGTATTTT CSVRATLEGDTQYF
NA TRBJ2-2 TRBV29-1 NA TGCAGCGTTCAAGAGGCCACCTACACCGGGGAGCTGTTTTTT CSVQEATYTGELFF
TRBD2 TRBJ2-3 TRBV27 few TGTGCCAGCAGTGCGACTAGCGGGCTCACAGATACGCAGTATTTT CASSATSGLTDTQYF
NA TRBJ1-2 TRBV13 few TGTGCCAGCAGCTTAAGAACAGGCCCAAACTATGGCTACACCTTC CASSLRTGPNYGYTF
TRBD2 TRBJ2-1 TRBV25-1 NA TGTGCCAGCAGTGACCCGACTAGCGGGAGTTGGAATGAGCAGTTCTTC CASSDPTSGSWNEQFF
NA TRBJ2-5 TRBV15 NA TGTGCCACCAGCAGAGATGGGGGGGCACAAGAGACCCAGTACTTC CATSRDGGAQETQYF
NA TRBJ1-1 TRBV18 NA TGTGCCAGCTCAGCTACCCTCACTGAAGCTTTCTTT CASSATLTEAFF
TRBD2 TRBJ2-1 TRBV30 few TGTGCCTGGACCGGGACTAGCAGCTACAATGAGCAGTTCTTC CAWTGTSSYNEQFF
NA TRBJ1-3 TRBV30 few TGTGCCTGGAATACAGAAAGTGGAAACACCATATATTTT CAWNTESGNTIYF
NA TRBJ2-1 TRBV5-1 few TGCGCCAGCAGCCCCGACCTAACTAGCTCCTACAATGAGCAGTTCTTC CASSPDLTSSYNEQFF
NA TRBJ2-2 TRBV9 few TGTGCCAGCAGCGTACTGGCAGGGGGGGAGCTGTTTTTT CASSVLAGGELFF
TRBD2 TRBJ2-3 TRBV5-4 once TGTGCCAGCAGCTTCCCTAGCGGAAGCACAGATACGCAGTATTTT CASSFPSGSTDTQYF
NA TRBJ1-2 TRBV9 few TGTGCCAGCAGCGCGGACAGATATGGCTACACCTTC CASSADRYGYTF
NA TRBJ1-1 TRBV18 NA TGTGCCAGCTCACTAGGAGACACTGAAGCTTTCTTT CASSLGDTEAFF
NA TRBJ2-6 TRBV14 NA TGTGCCAGCAGCCCTATTCCCGGGGCCAACGTCCTGACTTTC CASSPIPGANVLTF
TRBD1 TRBJ1-2 TRBV15 NA TGTGCCACCAGCAGAACCGACCGGGACAGACTGTATGGCTACACCTTC CATSRTDRDRLYGYTF
TRBD2 TRBJ2-7 TRBV28 NA TGTGCCAGCAGCCGTAGCGGGCTCTCCTACGAGCAGTACTTC CASSRSGLSYEQYF
NA TRBJ2-2 TRBV28 NA TGTGCCATCTTGAAGGAGATCTCCACCGGGGAGCTGTTTTTT CAILKEISTGELFF
NA TRBJ2-1 TRBV7-9 few TGTGCCAGCAGTTTCCTCAATGAGCAGTTCTTC CASSFLNEQFF
NA TRBJ2-7 TRBV28 NA TGTGCCAGCAGTTTAGGGGGCAGGGACGAGCAGTACTTC CASSLGGRDEQYF
NA TRBJ1-1 TRBV14 NA TGTGCCAGCAGCCCTACGGGGGGCGTTTACTCGAACACTGAAGCTTTCTTT CASSPTGGVYSNTEAFF
NA TRBJ1-1 TRBV7-2 NA TGTGCCAGCAGCTTGAGCACTGAAGCTTTCTTT CASSLSTEAFF
TRBD1 TRBJ2-7 TRBV5-4 NA TGTGCCAGCAGCTCGCGACAGGGAACCTCCTACGAGCAGTACTTC CASSSRQGTSYEQYF
NA TRBJ2-3 TRBV5-1 few TGCGCCAGCAGCTTGGGATCAGGGACACGAACAGATACGCAGTATTTT CASSLGSGTRTDTQYF
NA TRBJ1-2 TRBV7-9 few TGTGCCAGCACGGGTCACACCTTC CASTGHTF
TRBD1 TRBJ2-1 TRBV28 NA TGTGCCAGCATCAGACAGGGCAGGGGGAATGAGCAGTTCTTC CASIRQGRGNEQFF
TRBD1 TRBJ1-4 TRBV11-3 NA TGTGCCAGCAGCCCGTACAGGGGTGAAAAACTGTTTTTT CASSPYRGEKLFF
NA TRBJ2-2 TRBV27 NA TGTGCCAGCTGTTGGAATCATCAGGCGGAGCTGTTTTTT CASCWNHQAELFF
TRBD1 TRBJ2-7 TRBV27 few TGTGCCAGCAGAGACGACAGGGGAAAAGCCTACGAGCAGTACTTC CASRDDRGKAYEQYF
TRBD2 TRBJ2-7 TRBV4-2 NA TGTGCCAGCAGCCAAGAAGGGCCACTAGCGGGAGGGGGCTCCTACGAGCAGTACTTC CASSQEGPLAGGGSYEQYF
NA TRBJ2-3 TRBV4-1 NA TGCGCCAGCAGCCCGGTCGGGACTCGCACAGATACGCAGTATTTT CASSPVGTRTDTQYF